This entry lists 10 T cell receptor beta chains sequenced from one sample in a study of blood T cells in healthy people across ages. Together with a sample-barcoded 5' primer, a J-beta primer mix was included in a second PCR lasting about 7 to 12 cycles. MiXCR was run by TCRdb on the 5' RACE reads, yielding one entry per CDR3 protein. The sample yields about 1.5 million distinct CDR3 sequences, 40% to 45% seen once. Material: blood. These receptors were taken from a young woman in good health.

In regard to this clonotype: The junction shows a germline mismatch at one end, possibly a read error. The V call is TRBV5-1, the J call TRBJ1-1; a weak D match, TRBD1 (5 bases). The germline CDR1 and CDR2 sequences are SGHRS and YFSETQ. This CDR3 region has 14 residues. For the CDR3, the DNA is TGCGCCAGCAGTTTGGGACCCACGAACACTGAAGCTTTCTTT. Translation: CASSLGPTNTEAFF.

The chain carries TRBV9 and TRBJ2-1; 13 bases agree with TRBD2. With 3 bases clipped from V and 8 bases from J, the junction kept 11 bases outside the gene matches. Per germline, CDR1 SGDLS and CDR2 YYNGEE. This CDR3 is built from 17 residues. The CDR3 nucleotides read TGTGCCAGCAGCGACTACCAACTAGCGGGGGGGGTAGATGAGCAGTTCTTC. This encodes CASSDYQLAGGVDEQFF.

This clonotype has at least ten counts. The V and J genes are TRBV24-1 and TRBJ2-3; unclear D gene. The CDR3 consists of 14 residues. Trimming left V 9 bases short and J 7 bases short, with 19 bases between. Germline V gene lookup returns CDR1 KGHDR and CDR2 SFDVKD. The chain's CDR3 is CATSSAGPTNTQYF. The CDR3 nucleotides read TGTGCCACCTCATCGGCAGGACCAACTAATACGCAGTATTTT.

This clonotype was found a few times. The rearrangement joins TRBV4-3 to TRBJ1-2, with 9 nucleotides matching TRBD1. This CDR3 comprises 15 residues. V shed 1 base, J shed 6 bases, and the junction held 6 bases outside the gene matches. Germline CDR1 reads LGHNA; CDR2 reads YSLEER. CDR3 residues: CASSQAGQGGDGYTF. The CDR3 DNA sequence: TGCGCCAGCAGCCAAGCGGGACAGGGAGGAGATGGCTACACCTTC.

This clonotype came up a few times. The chain links TRBV7-9 to TRBJ2-1; 10 positions match TRBD2. Germline V gives CDR1 SEHNR, CDR2 FQNEAQ (reference sequence). This CDR3 region has 15 residues. Unmatched junction bases numbered 11, after V lost 7 bases and J lost 8 bases. The CDR3 coding sequence is TGTGCCAGCACCCGATCTAGCGGGAGCTTCGATGAGCAGTTCTTC. As protein: CASTRSSGSFDEQFF.

This clonotype was detected once. The rearrangement uses TRBV5-6 and TRBJ2-5; TRBD2 agrees at 9 bases. Germline values: CDR1 SGHDT, CDR2 YYEEEE. The CDR3 runs 14 residues. V gave up 3 bases and J gave up 11 bases; unmatched junction bases: 11. The CDR3 DNA is TGTGCCAGCAGCTGGGCTAGCGGGATTAATGAGCAGTACTTC. Protein: CASSWASGINEQYF.

This sequence joins TRBV10-3 and TRBJ2-1; TRBD1 might be the D (6 bases). This CDR3 comprises 16 residues. The V and J ends lost 0 bases and 5 bases respectively, with 14 bases between them. Per germline, CDR1 ENHRY and CDR2 SYGVKD. For the CDR3, the DNA is TGTGCCATCAGTGAGTCGGTCAGCAGGGGCGACAATGAGCAGTTCTTC. It translates to CAISESVSRGDNEQFF.

The chain links TRBV4-1 to TRBJ2-1; D gene uncertain. The germline V gene has CDR1 MGHRA and CDR2 YSYEKL. V gave up 2 bases and J gave up 5 bases, with 4 bases separating them. This CDR3 comprises 12 residues. The CDR3 nucleotides are TGCGCCAGCAGCCAAATCCACAATGAGCAGTTCTTC. This sequence encodes CASSQIHNEQFF.

A few counts support this clonotype. V and J are TRBV4-1 and TRBJ1-6; D call uncertain. This CDR3 has 15 amino acids. Between the trimmed V and J ends, which lost 0 bases and 8 bases, there was a span of 11 bases. CDR1 is MGHRA, CDR2 YSYEKL, per germline. The CDR3 DNA follows: TGCGCCAGCAGCCAAGAGGACGGGCGGGATTCACCCCTCCACTTT. It is translated as CASSQEDGRDSPLHF.

J is TRBJ1-2 and V is TRBV29-1; possible D gene TRBD1, 5 bases. Germline loops: CDR1 SQVTM, CDR2 ANQGSEA. CDR3 length: 12 amino acids. V shed 2 bases and J shed 13 bases, with 17 bases lying between them. The CDR3 nucleotides are TGCAGCGTTGAATTGCGGGCAGGGTGGCGCACCTTC. Translating it yields CSVELRAGWRTF.